The T cell receptor (beta chain) described here comes from a study of beta chain features in type 1 diabetes. Concerning this clone: Its antigen is still unknown.

General study results and limits: Moderate but significant shortening of TCRB CDR3s was recorded in all four CD4+ subsets from Type 1 diabetes patients. Cells with high TCR expression could be over-represented when cDNA is sequenced.

Reverse transcribing all isolated RNA meant expressed TCRB transcripts were sequenced. The average output of naive, central memory and regulatory T cell samples was about 3.57 million reads. This table comes from immunoSEQ multiplex PCR, and its TCRdb copy is limited to in-frame clones, with some not included. The sample shows 900,000 or so clones, roughly 15% of them seen only once. The V and J ends lost 5 bases and 3 bases, in that order; junction bases with no gene match: 4. Germline V lookup: CDR1 SGHAT, CDR2 FQNNGV. This CDR3 region has 15 residues. What was sequenced was naive CD4+ T cells from blood. The chain carries TRBV11-2 and TRBJ2-7, with 13 bases fitting TRBD2. This clonotype originated in a woman aged 18-29 years in good health. In DNA, the CDR3 is TGTGCCAGCAGCAAAACTAGCGGGAGGGGCTACGAGCAGTACTTC. It specifies CASSKTSGRGYEQYF.